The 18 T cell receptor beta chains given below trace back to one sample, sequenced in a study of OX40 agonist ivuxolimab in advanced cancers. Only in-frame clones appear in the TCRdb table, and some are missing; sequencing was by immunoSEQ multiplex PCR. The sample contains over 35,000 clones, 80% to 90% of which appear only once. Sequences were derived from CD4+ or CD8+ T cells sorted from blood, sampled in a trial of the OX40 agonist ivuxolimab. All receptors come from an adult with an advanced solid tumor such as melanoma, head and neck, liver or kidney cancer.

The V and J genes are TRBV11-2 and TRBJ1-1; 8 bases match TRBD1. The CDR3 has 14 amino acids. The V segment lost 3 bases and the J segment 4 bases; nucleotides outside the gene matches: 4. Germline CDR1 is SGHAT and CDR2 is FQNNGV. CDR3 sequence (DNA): TGTGCCAGCAGCTTCCAGGGGGCGGTCACTGAAGCTTTCTTT. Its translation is CASSFQGAVTEAFF.

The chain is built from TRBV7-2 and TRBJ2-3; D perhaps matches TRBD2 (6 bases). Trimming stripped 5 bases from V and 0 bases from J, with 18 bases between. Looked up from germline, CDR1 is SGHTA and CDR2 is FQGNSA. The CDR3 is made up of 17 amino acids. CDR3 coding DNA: TGTGCCAGCAGCCATCCGCGACTAGTTTCTAGCACAGATACGCAGTATTTT. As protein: CASSHPRLVSSTDTQYF.

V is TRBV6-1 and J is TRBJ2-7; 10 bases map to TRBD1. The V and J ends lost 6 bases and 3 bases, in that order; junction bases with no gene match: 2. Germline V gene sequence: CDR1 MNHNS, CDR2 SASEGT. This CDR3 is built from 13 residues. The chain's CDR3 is CASRGQGSYEQYF. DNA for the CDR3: TGTGCCAGCAGGGGACAGGGGAGCTACGAGCAGTACTTC.

CDR3 sequence reads: CASSLDFNKGNTIYF. The CDR3 bases are TGCGCCAGCAGCTTGGATTTTAATAAGGGAAACACCATATATTTT. V usage is TRBV5-1 and J usage is TRBJ1-3; no firm D call. Deletions cut 0 bases from V and 4 bases from J, with 11 bases between. The CDR3 sequence is 15 residues long. Germline lookup yields CDR1 SGHRS and CDR2 YFSETQ.

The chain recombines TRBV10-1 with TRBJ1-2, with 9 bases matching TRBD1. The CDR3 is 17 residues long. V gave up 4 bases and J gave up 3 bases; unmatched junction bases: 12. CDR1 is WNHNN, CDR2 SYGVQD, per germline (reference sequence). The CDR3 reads CASSGWGQGLYHYGYTF. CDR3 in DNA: TGCGCCAGCAGTGGGTGGGGACAGGGTCTCTATCACTATGGCTACACCTTC.

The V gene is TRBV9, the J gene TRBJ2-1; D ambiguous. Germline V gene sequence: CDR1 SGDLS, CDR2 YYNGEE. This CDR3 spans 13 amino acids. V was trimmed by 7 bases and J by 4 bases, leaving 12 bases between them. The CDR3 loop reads CASSLADYNEQFF. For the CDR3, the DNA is TGTGCCAGCTCATTGGCAGATTACAATGAGCAGTTCTTC.

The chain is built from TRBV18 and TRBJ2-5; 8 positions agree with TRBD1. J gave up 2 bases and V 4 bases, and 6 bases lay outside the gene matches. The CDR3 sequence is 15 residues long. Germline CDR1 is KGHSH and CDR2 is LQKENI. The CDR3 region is CASSLGQGVQETQYF. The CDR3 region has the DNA TGTGCCAGCTCACTCGGACAGGGTGTTCAAGAGACCCAGTACTTC.

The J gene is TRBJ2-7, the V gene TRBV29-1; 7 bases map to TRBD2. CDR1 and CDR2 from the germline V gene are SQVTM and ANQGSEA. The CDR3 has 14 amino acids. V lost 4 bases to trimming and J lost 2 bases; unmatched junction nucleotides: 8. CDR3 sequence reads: CSVGVSSGTYEQYF. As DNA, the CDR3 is TGCAGCGTTGGAGTGTCTAGCGGTACCTACGAGCAGTACTTC.

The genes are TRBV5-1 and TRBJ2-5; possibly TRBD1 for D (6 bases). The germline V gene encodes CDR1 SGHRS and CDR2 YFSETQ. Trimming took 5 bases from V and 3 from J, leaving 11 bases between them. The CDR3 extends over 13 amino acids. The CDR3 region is CASRLWTEETQYF. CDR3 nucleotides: TGCGCCAGCAGACTTTGGACAGAAGAGACCCAGTACTTC.

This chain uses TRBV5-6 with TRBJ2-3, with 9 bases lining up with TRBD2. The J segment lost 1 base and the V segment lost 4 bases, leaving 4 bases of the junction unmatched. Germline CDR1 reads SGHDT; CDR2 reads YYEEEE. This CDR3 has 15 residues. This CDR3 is CASSATSGRTDTQYF. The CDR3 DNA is TGTGCCAGCAGCGCCACTAGCGGGCGCACAGATACGCAGTATTTT.

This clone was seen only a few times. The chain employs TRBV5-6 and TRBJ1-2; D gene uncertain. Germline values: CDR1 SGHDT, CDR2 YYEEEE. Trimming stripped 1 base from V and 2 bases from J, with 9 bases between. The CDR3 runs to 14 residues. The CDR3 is CASSLPGSNYGYTF. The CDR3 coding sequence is TGTGCCAGCAGCTTGCCAGGTTCCAACTATGGCTACACCTTC.

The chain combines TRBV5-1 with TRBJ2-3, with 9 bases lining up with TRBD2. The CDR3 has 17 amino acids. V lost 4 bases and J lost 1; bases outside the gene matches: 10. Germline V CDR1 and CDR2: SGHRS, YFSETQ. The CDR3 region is CASSRAQASGGTDTQYF. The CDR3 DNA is TGCGCCAGCAGCCGGGCCCAGGCTAGCGGGGGCACAGATACGCAGTATTTT.

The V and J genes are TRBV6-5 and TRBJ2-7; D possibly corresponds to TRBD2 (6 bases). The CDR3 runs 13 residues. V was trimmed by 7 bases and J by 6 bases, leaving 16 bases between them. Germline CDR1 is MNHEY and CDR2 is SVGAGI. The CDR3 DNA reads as TGTGCCAGCACCACCGGCGGGAACGGCGAGCAGTACTTC. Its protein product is CASTTGGNGEQYF.

The CDR3, as DNA: TGCGCCAGCAGTCAATCTGACGGGGGTGGAAAAAGGAGCAATCAGCCCCAGCATTTT. It encodes CASSQSDGGGKRSNQPQHF. This sequence joins TRBV23-1 and TRBJ1-5; possible D gene TRBD1, 5 bases. TRBV23-1 is identified as an open reading frame with a role that is uncertain. Trimming left V 0 bases short and J 1 base short, with 19 bases between. The CDR3 has 19 amino acids.

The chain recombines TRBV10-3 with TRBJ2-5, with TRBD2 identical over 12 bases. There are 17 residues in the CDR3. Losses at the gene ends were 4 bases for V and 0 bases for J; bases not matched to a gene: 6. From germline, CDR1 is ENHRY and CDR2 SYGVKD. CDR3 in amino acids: CAISGDRTSGDQETQYF. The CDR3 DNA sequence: TGTGCCATCAGTGGGGACCGGACTAGCGGGGACCAAGAGACCCAGTACTTC.

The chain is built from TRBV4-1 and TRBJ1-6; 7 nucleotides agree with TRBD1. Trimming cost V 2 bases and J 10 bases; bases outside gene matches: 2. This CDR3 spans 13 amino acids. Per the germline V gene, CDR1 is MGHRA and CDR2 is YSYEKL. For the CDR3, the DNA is TGCGCCAGCAGCCAAACAGGGGTGTCACCCCTCCACTTT. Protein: CASSQTGVSPLHF.

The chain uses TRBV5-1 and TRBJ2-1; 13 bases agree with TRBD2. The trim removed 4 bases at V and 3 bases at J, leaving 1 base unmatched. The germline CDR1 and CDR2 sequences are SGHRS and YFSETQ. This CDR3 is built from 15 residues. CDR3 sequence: CASSRTSGGYNEQFF. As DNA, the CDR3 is TGCGCCAGCAGCCGGACTAGCGGGGGCTACAATGAGCAGTTCTTC. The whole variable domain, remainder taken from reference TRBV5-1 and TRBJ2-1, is KAGVTQTPRYLIKTRGQQVTLSCSPISGHRSVSWYQQTPGQGLQFLFEYFSETQRNKGNFPGRFSGRQFSNSRSEMNVSTLELGDSALYLCASSRTSGGYNEQFFGPGTRLTVL.

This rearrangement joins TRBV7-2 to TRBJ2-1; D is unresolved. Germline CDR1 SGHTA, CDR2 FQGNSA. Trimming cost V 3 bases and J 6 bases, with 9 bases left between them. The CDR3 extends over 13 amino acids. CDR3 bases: TGTGCCAGCAGCTTGGGCAGCATCAATGAGCAGTTCTTC. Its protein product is CASSLGSINEQFF.